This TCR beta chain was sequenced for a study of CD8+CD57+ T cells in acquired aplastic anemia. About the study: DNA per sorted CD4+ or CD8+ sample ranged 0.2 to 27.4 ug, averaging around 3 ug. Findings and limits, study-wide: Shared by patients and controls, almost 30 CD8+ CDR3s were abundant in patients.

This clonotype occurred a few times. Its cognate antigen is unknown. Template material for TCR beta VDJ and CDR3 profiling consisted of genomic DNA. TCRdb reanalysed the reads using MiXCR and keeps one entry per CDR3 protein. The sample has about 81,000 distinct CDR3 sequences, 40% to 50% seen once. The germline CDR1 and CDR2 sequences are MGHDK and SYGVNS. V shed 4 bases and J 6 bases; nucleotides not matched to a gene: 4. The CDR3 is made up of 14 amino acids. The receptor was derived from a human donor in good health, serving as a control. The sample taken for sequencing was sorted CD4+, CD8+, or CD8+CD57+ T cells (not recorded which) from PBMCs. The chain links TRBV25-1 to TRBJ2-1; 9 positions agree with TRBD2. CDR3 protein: CASSALAGPNEQFF. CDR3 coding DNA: TGTGCCAGCAGTGCCCTAGCGGGACCCAATGAGCAGTTCTTC.